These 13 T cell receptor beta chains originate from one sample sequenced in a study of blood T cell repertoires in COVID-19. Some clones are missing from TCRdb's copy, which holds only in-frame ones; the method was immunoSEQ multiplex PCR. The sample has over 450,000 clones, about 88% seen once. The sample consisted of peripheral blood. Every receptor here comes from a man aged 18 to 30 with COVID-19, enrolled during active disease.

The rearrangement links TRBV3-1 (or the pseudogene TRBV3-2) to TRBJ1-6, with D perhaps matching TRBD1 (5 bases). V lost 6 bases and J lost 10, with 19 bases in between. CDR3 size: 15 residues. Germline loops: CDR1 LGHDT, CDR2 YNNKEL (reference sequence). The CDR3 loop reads CASSWLQSGDSPLHF. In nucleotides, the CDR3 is TGTGCCAGCAGTTGGCTGCAGTCGGGGGACTCACCCCTCCACTTT.

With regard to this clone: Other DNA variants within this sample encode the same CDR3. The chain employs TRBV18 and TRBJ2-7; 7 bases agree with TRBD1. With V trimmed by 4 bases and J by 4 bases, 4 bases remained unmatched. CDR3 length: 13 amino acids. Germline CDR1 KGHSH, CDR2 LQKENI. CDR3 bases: TGTGCCAGCTCACGGGGACAGTCTTACGAGCAGTACTTC. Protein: CASSRGQSYEQYF. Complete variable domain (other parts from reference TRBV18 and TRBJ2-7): NAGVMQNPRHLVRRRGQEARLRCSPMKGHSHVYWYRQLPEEGLKFMVYLQKENIIDESGMPKERFSAEFPKEGPSILRIQQVVRGDSAAYFCASSRGQSYEQYFGPGTRLTVT.

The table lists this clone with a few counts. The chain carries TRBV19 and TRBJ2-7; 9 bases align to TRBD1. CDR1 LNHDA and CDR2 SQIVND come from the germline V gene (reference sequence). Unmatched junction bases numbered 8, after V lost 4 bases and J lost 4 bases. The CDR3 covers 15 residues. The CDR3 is CASSTAGTGRYEQYF. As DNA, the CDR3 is TGTGCCAGTAGTACGGCCGGGACAGGGCGTTACGAGCAGTACTTC.

CDR3 sequence (DNA): TGTGCCAGCAGCATCGACAGGGACAATGAGCAGTTCTTC. Amino acid sequence: CASSIDRDNEQFF. The J gene is TRBJ2-1, the V gene TRBV7-8; 7 bases match TRBD1. Trimming took 5 bases from V and 5 from J; bases not matched to a gene: 3. The CDR3 loop spans 13 amino acids. CDR1 is SGHVS, CDR2 FQNEAQ, per germline. The full variable domain, with the rest looked up from reference TRBV7-8 and TRBJ2-1, is GAGVSQSPRYKVAKRGQDVALRCDPISGHVSLFWYQQALGQGPEFLTYFQNEAQLDKSGLPSDRFFAERPEGSVSTLKIQRTQQEDSAVYLCASSIDRDNEQFFGPGTRLTVL.

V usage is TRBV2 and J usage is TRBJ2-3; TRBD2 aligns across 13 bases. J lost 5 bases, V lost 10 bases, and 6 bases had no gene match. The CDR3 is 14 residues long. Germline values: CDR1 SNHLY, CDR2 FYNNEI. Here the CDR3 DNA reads TGTGCCACCTCGGGACTAGCGGGGAGAGATACGCAGTATTTT. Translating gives CATSGLAGRDTQYF.

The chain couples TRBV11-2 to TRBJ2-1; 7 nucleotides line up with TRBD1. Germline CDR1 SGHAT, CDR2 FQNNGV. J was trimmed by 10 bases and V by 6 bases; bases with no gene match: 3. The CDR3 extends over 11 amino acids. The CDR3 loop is CASSPRGEQFF. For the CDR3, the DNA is TGTGCCAGCAGTCCCAGGGGGGAGCAGTTCTTC.

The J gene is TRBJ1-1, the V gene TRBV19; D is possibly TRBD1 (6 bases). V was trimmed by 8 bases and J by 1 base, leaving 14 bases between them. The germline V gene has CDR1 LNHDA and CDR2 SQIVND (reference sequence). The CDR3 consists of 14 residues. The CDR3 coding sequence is TGTGCCAGTGAAAACAGGGCGAGGAACACTGAAGCTTTCTTT. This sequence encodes CASENRARNTEAFF.

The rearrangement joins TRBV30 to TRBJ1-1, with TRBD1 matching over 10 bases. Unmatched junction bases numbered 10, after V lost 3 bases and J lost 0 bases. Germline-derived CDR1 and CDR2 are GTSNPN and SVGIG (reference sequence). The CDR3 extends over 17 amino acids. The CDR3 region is CAWRAPGQGLMNTEAFF. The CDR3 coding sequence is TGTGCCTGGAGAGCGCCGGGACAGGGGCTCATGAACACTGAAGCTTTCTTT.

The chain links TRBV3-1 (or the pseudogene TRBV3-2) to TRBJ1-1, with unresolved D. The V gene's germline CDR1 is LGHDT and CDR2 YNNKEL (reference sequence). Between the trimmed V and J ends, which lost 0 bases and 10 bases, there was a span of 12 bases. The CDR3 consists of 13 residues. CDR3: CASSQDVTTLAFF. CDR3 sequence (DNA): TGTGCCAGCAGCCAAGACGTAACAACCTTAGCTTTCTTT.

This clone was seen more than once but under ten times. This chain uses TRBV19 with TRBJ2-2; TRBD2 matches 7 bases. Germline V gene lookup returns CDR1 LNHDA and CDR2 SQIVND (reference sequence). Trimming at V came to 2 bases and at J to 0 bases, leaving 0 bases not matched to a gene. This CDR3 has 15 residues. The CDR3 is CASSISGTNTGELFF. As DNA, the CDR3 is TGTGCCAGTAGTATAAGCGGGACGAACACCGGGGAGCTGTTTTTT.

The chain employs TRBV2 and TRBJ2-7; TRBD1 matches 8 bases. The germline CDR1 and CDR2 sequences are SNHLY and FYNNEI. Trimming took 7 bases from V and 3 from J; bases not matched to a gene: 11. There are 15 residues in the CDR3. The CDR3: CASKRVTGENYEQYF. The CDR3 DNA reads TGTGCCAGCAAACGAGTGACAGGGGAAAACTACGAGCAGTACTTC.

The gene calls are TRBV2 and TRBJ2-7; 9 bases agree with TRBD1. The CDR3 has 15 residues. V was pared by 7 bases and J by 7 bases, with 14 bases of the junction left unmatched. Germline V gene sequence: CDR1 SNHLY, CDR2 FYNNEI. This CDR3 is CASNTPGQGSREQYF. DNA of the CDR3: TGTGCCAGCAACACCCCGGGACAGGGATCGCGGGAGCAGTACTTC.

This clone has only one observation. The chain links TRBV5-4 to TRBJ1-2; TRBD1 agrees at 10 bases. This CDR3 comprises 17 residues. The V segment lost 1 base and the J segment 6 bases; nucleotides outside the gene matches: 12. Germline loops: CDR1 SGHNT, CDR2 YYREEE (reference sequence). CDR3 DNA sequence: TGTGCCAGCAGCTTGTTAGGGGAGACAGGGGGCGCAGATGGCTACACCTTC. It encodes CASSLLGETGGADGYTF. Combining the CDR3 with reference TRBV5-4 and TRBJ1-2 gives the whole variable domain ETGVTQSPTHLIKTRGQQVTLRCSSQSGHNTVSWYQQALGQGPQFIFQYYREEENGRGNFPPRFSGLQFPNYSSELNVNALELDDSALYLCASSLLGETGGADGYTFGSGTRLTVV.